This T cell receptor (beta chain) was sequenced during a study of cytotoxic CD8 clonotypes in ibrutinib-treated CLL. General study points: Clonality was higher at baseline than in age-matched healthy donors and tracked circulating CD8+ T-cell counts.

Turning to this clone: As yet, its antigen is unknown.

Profiled with immunoSEQ multiplex PCR; TCRdb holds only in-frame clones, not every one. The sample yields under 300,000 clones, less than 75% seen once. The CDR3 sequence is 13 residues long. Germline trimming cut 0 bases from V and 11 bases from J; bases unmatched to any gene: 3. The germline CDR1 and CDR2 sequences are MNHEY and SVGAGI. The TCR originated in a human donor with chronic lymphocytic leukemia. Specimen: PBMCs, collected after 24 months of ibrutinib treatment. The chain is built from TRBV6-5 and TRBJ1-5, with TRBD1 matching over 8 bases. CDR3 loop: CASSYSRTGTQHF. CDR3 DNA sequence: TGTGCCAGCAGTTACTCAAGGACAGGGACCCAGCATTTT.